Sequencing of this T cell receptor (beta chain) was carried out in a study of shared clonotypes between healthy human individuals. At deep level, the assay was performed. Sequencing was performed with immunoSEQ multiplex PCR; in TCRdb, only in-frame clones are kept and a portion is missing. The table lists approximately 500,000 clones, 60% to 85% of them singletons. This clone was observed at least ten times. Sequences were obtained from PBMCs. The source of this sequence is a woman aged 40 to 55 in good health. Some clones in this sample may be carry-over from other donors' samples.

The CDR3 here is CASSPVAENTGELFF. In nucleotides, the CDR3 is TGTGCCAGCAGCCCCGTGGCAGAGAACACCGGGGAGCTGTTTTTT. The V call is TRBV7-3, the J call TRBJ2-2; D gene unclear. The germline V and J ends were trimmed by 5 bases and 1 base, with 11 bases remaining between them. Germline lookup yields CDR1 SGHTA and CDR2 FQGTGA. This CDR3 has 15 residues.